The rows below give T cell receptor beta chains drawn from one sample of a study of shared clonotypes between healthy human individuals. The assay was immunoSEQ multiplex PCR, and TCRdb's table has in-frame clones only and misses some. The table has under 600,000 clones, around 76% seen once. Sequences were obtained from PBMCs. These receptors were obtained from a woman in her thirties or forties in good health. Some clones in this sample may be carry-over from other donors' samples. Each CDR3 is given with its conserved first and last residue. The order of the fields is D gene, V gene, J gene, clone size, CDR3 DNA, CDR3 protein. A D gene is named only where the DNA matches it firmly. Clone size is shown for a subset of rows, as once, few, many or a class of expanded clone.

D gene: -
V gene: TRBV7-2
J gene: TRBJ2-5
clone size: -
CDR3 DNA: TGTGCCAGCAGTCCCCGTCGGGCCCAAGAGACCCAGTACTTC
CDR3 protein: CASSPRRAQETQYF

D gene: -
V gene: TRBV6-5
J gene: TRBJ2-3
clone size: once
CDR3 DNA: TGTGCCAGCAGTTACGGCGGCATCACAGATACGCAGTATTTT
CDR3 protein: CASSYGGITDTQYF

D gene: -
V gene: TRBV14
J gene: TRBJ2-7
clone size: once
CDR3 DNA: TGTGCCAGCAGCCACTCCAGGGTACTCAGCTCCTACGAGCAGTACTTC
CDR3 protein: CASSHSRVLSSYEQYF

D gene: -
V gene: TRBV6-1
J gene: TRBJ2-7
clone size: -
CDR3 DNA: TGTGCCAGCAGTGAAGGCAGGGGATCTGACGAGCAGTACTTC
CDR3 protein: CASSEGRGSDEQYF

D gene: -
V gene: TRBV7-8
J gene: TRBJ2-5
clone size: few
CDR3 DNA: TGTGCCAGTGGAAAGGCCAACCAAGAGACCCAGTACTTC
CDR3 protein: CASGKANQETQYF

D gene: -
V gene: TRBV2
J gene: TRBJ1-1
clone size: -
CDR3 DNA: TGTGCCAGCTCCCGTGGCATCATGAACACTGAAGCTTTCTTT
CDR3 protein: CASSRGIMNTEAFF

D gene: -
V gene: TRBV7-3
J gene: TRBJ1-5
clone size: few
CDR3 DNA: TGTGCCAGCAGCTTATTTAAGTATAAAAACAGCAATCAGCCCCAGCATTTT
CDR3 protein: CASSLFKYKNSNQPQHF

D gene: -
V gene: TRBV5-4
J gene: TRBJ2-3
clone size: -
CDR3 DNA: TGTGCCAGCAGCTTGCAGGGCAGGGCATTAGATACGCAGTATTTT
CDR3 protein: CASSLQGRALDTQYF

D gene: -
V gene: TRBV4-3
J gene: TRBJ1-2
clone size: -
CDR3 DNA: TGCGCCAGCAGCCAAGAGGCAGCTCATCCTTATGGCTACACCTTC
CDR3 protein: CASSQEAAHPYGYTF

D gene: TRBD2
V gene: TRBV4-2
J gene: TRBJ2-2
clone size: -
CDR3 DNA: TGTGCCAGCAGCCAAGTCTCTAGCGGGAGCACCGGGGAGCTGTTTTTT
CDR3 protein: CASSQVSSGSTGELFF